A single sample is the source of the 7 T cell receptor beta chains below, sequenced in a study of OX40 agonist ivuxolimab in advanced cancers. The protocol used for the library was the immunoSEQ multiplex PCR assay. The table was pulled from immuneACCESS by TCRdb, which kept in-frame rearrangements only. Such tables lose some clones; where checked, under half of the loss comes from unresolved V genes, and the rest has no known cause. The sample records about 31,000 clones, about 88% of which are singletons. Of the sample, 35% to 45% is held by the ten largest clones. The input for sequencing was CD4+ or CD8+ T cells sorted from blood, taken in a trial of the OX40 agonist ivuxolimab. These receptors were collected from an adult with an advanced solid tumor such as melanoma, head and neck, liver or kidney cancer.

The chain recombines TRBV5-6 with TRBJ2-2; D is uncertain. The CDR3 is 16 residues long. V was shortened by 0 bases and J by 1 base, with 10 bases between the two germline ends. The germline V gene encodes CDR1 SGHDT and CDR2 YYEEEE. The CDR3 here is CASSLELQLNTGELFF. In DNA, the CDR3 is TGTGCCAGCAGCTTGGAATTACAGCTGAACACCGGGGAGCTGTTTTTT.

V and J are TRBV4-3 and TRBJ1-1, with no clear D. There are 17 residues in the CDR3. V lost 0 bases and J lost 0, with 14 bases in between. Germline assignment: CDR1 LGHNA and CDR2 YSLEER. CDR3 loop: CASSQEWGFPMNTEAFF. The CDR3, as DNA: TGCGCCAGCAGCCAAGAATGGGGTTTTCCGATGAACACTGAAGCTTTCTTT.

The V gene is TRBV30, the J gene TRBJ1-1; D remains ambiguous. The V gene lost 2 bases and the J gene lost 2 bases, with 9 bases spanning the gap. Germline assignment: CDR1 GTSNPN and CDR2 SVGIG (reference sequence). The CDR3 runs to 13 residues. DNA for the CDR3: TGTGCCTGGAGTTTGGGGAAAAACACTGAAGCTTTCTTT. Translation gives CAWSLGKNTEAFF.

J is TRBJ2-1 and V is TRBV28; D is possibly TRBD1 or TRBD2 (6 bases each). V dropped 6 bases and J dropped 4 bases, with 19 bases sitting between them. From germline, CDR1 is MDHEN and CDR2 SYDVKM. The CDR3 contains 16 residues. CDR3: CASSLAGGEGYNEQFF. The CDR3 DNA reads TGTGCCAGCAGCCTAGCCGGGGGCGAGGGGTACAATGAGCAGTTCTTC.

The chain is built from TRBV28 and TRBJ1-5; 10 bases align to TRBD1. The germline V gene encodes CDR1 MDHEN and CDR2 SYDVKM. The CDR3 contains 17 residues. V lost 1 base, J lost 6 bases, and 9 bases stayed unmatched. Written as DNA, the CDR3 is TGTGCCAGCAGTTTATTCTCCGGGACAGGGGATCGTCAGCCCCAGCATTTT. Its translation: CASSLFSGTGDRQPQHF.

The chain uses TRBV7-9 and TRBJ1-5; D unresolved. The CDR3 consists of 15 residues. CDR1 is SEHNR and CDR2 is FQNEAQ in the germline V gene (reference sequence). V dropped 0 bases and J dropped 0 bases, with 6 bases sitting between them. For the CDR3, the DNA is TGTGCCAGCAGCTTAGCCGGATTTAGCAATCAGCCCCAGCATTTT. Translating it yields CASSLAGFSNQPQHF.

V usage is TRBV4-2 and J usage is TRBJ2-2; D is undetermined. The CDR3 length is 14 residues. V was trimmed by 0 bases and J by 8 bases, leaving 10 bases between them. The germline CDR1 and CDR2 sequences are LGHNA and YNFKEQ. CDR3 amino acids: CASSQEGLGGELFF. DNA of the CDR3: TGTGCCAGCAGCCAAGAAGGGTTAGGAGGGGAGCTGTTTTTT.